Shown below are 10 T cell receptor beta chains from a single sample sequenced in a study of T cell repertoires in cytomegalovirus infection. These receptors' antigens are unknown. TCRdb re-called the reads through MiXCR, storing one row per CDR3 protein. Of roughly 700,000 distinct CDR3 sequences in the sample, roughly 30% were seen once. The starting material was cultured PBMCs, obtained from culture after CMV antigen stimulation. Receptor source: a human donor in good health (CMV status not recorded). Some clones in this sample may be carry-over from other donors' samples.

This clonotype turned up a few times. This chain links TRBV4-2 with TRBJ2-7; 8 positions agree with TRBD1. Germline CDR1 is LGHNA and CDR2 is YNFKEQ. The CDR3 consists of 15 residues. Losses at the gene ends were 3 bases for V and 2 bases for J; bases not matched to a gene: 6. The DNA for the CDR3 is TGTGCCAGCAGCCATACCGGGACAGGACCCTACGAGCAGTACTTC. It specifies CASSHTGTGPYEQYF.

The chain joins TRBV7-2 to TRBJ2-2; TRBD2 matches at 9 bases. Germline CDR1 SGHTA, CDR2 FQGNSA. The CDR3 sequence is 16 residues long. V lost 4 bases to trimming and J lost 7 bases; unmatched junction nucleotides: 10. CDR3 amino acids: CASSSGGGAYVGELFF. In nucleotides, the CDR3 is TGTGCCAGCAGCTCTGGCGGGGGGGCCTACGTCGGGGAGCTGTTTTTT. The variable domain in full, completed from reference TRBV7-2 and TRBJ2-2, reads GAGVSQSPSNKVTEKGKDVELRCDPISGHTALYWYRQSLGQGLEFLIYFQGNSAPDKSGLPSDRFSAERTGGSVSTLTIQRTQQEDSAVYLCASSSGGGAYVGELFFGEGSRLTVL.

This clonotype was picked up many times. The V call is TRBV7-2, the J call TRBJ2-3; D possibly corresponds to TRBD2 (5 bases). The CDR3 is made up of 15 amino acids. Per germline, CDR1 SGHTA and CDR2 FQGNSA. Deletions cut 3 bases from V and 2 bases from J, with 12 bases between. The CDR3 sequence is CASSFSGLLTDTQYF. In DNA, the CDR3 is TGTGCCAGCAGCTTTTCGGGATTGCTCACAGATACGCAGTATTTT.

The chain has TRBV6-2 or TRBV6-3 and TRBJ1-1; D is uncertain. CDR1 is MNHEY and CDR2 is SVGEGT in the germline V gene. The CDR3 loop spans 13 amino acids. The germline V and J ends were trimmed by 7 bases and 4 bases, with 13 bases remaining between them. CDR3 nucleotides: TGTGCCAGCACCCTGATCGGACGCACTGAAGCTTTCTTT. This sequence encodes CASTLIGRTEAFF.

The chain employs TRBV6-2 or TRBV6-3 and TRBJ2-1, with D unclear. The CDR3 runs to 12 residues. Germline-derived CDR1 and CDR2 are MNHEY and SVGEGT. Trimming shortened V by 8 bases and J by 3 bases, and 8 bases separated the two germline ends. The CDR3 is CASHTVYNEQFF. The CDR3 nucleotides are TGTGCCAGCCACACAGTCTACAATGAGCAGTTCTTC.

V usage is TRBV10-3 and J usage is TRBJ1-1; perhaps TRBD1 as D (5 bases). From germline, CDR1 is ENHRY and CDR2 SYGVKD. Trimming stripped 3 bases from V and 8 bases from J, with 13 bases between. The CDR3 extends over 13 amino acids. The CDR3 here is CAISEGDGGEAFF. In nucleotides, the CDR3 is TGTGCCATCAGTGAAGGGGACGGGGGGGAAGCTTTCTTT.

The chain couples TRBV5-4 to TRBJ2-5; D remains unclear. V lost 1 base, J lost 3 bases, and 10 bases lay in between. The CDR3 consists of 14 residues. CDR1 and CDR2 (germline): SGHNT, YYREEE (reference sequence). The CDR3 reads CASSLTVNEETQYF. CDR3 in DNA: TGTGCCAGCAGCTTGACAGTTAACGAAGAGACCCAGTACTTC. The entire variable domain, with the rest obtained from reference TRBV5-4 and TRBJ2-5, is as follows: ETGVTQSPTHLIKTRGQQVTLRCSSQSGHNTVSWYQQALGQGPQFIFQYYREEENGRGNFPPRFSGLQFPNYSSELNVNALELDDSALYLCASSLTVNEETQYFGPGTRLLVL.

The V call is TRBV19, the J call TRBJ1-5; no clear D gene. The ends were cut back, 0 bases at V and 5 bases at J, with 14 bases in the middle. The CDR3 runs 16 residues. CDR1 LNHDA and CDR2 SQIVND come from the germline V gene (reference sequence). CDR3 region: CASSIDLSLPHQPQHF. The DNA for the CDR3 is TGTGCCAGTAGTATAGATTTAAGCCTGCCCCATCAGCCCCAGCATTTT.

This clonotype was detected only once. The chain joins TRBV12-3 or TRBV12-4 to TRBJ1-1, with 9 bases identical to TRBD1. This CDR3 region has 20 residues. The V segment lost 3 bases and the J segment 1 base; nucleotides outside the gene matches: 18. The CDR3 spells CASSFLSYRGLLIQNTEAFF. CDR3 sequence (DNA): TGTGCCAGCAGTTTTCTCTCTTACAGGGGGCTGCTGATTCAGAACACTGAAGCTTTCTTT.

This clonotype appeared a single time. The gene calls are TRBV7-8 and TRBJ2-1, with 7 bases identical to TRBD1. The ends lost 4 bases at V and 9 bases at J; junction bases unmatched: 9. The germline CDR1 and CDR2 sequences are SGHVS and FQNEAQ. The CDR3 covers 14 residues. This chain's CDR3 is CASSYSTGNREQFF. In nucleotides, the CDR3 is TGTGCCAGCAGCTATTCGACAGGGAATCGTGAGCAGTTCTTC. The full variable domain, its missing parts supplied by reference TRBV7-8 and TRBJ2-1, is GAGVSQSPRYKVAKRGQDVALRCDPISGHVSLFWYQQALGQGPEFLTYFQNEAQLDKSGLPSDRFFAERPEGSVSTLKIQRTQQEDSAVYLCASSYSTGNREQFFGPGTRLTVL.